This passage covers 9 T cell receptor beta chains from one sample sequenced in a study of graft-versus-host responses after intestinal transplantation. TCRdb's table, derived via immunoSEQ multiplex PCR, lists solely in-frame clones and lacks some. Found here are 55,000 to 85,000 clones, roughly 90% of them singletons; the top ten hold around 2.7%. No antigens are known for them. The source was unstimulated CD8+ T cells sorted from spleen or lymph node cells, collected before intestinal transplant. All receptors derive from a human donor who received an intestinal transplant.

The chain has TRBV11-3 and TRBJ2-3; 7 positions match TRBD2. J lost 5 bases, V lost 3 bases, and 14 bases had no gene match. The CDR3 is made up of 17 amino acids. Germline CDR1 and CDR2: SGHNT and YENEEA. In DNA form, the CDR3 reads TGTGCCAGCAGCTTTGACGGGCCGGGACTACCCAGAGATACGCAGTATTTT. Translation: CASSFDGPGLPRDTQYF.

The CDR3 region is CASSPSDGGRTGSYNEQFF. The CDR3 DNA follows: TGCGCCAGCAGCCCGTCCGACGGAGGACGGACAGGTTCCTACAATGAGCAGTTCTTC. This chain joins TRBV5-1 and TRBJ2-1; 7 positions match TRBD1. Germline CDR1 SGHRS, CDR2 YFSETQ. This CDR3 is built from 19 residues. Unmatched junction bases numbered 17, after V lost 4 bases and J lost 1 base.

This clone was detected only once. This chain connects TRBV6-4 to TRBJ1-2; D is perhaps TRBD1 (5 bases). The CDR3 covers 14 residues. Germline CDR1 is MRHNA and CDR2 is SNTAGT. V was trimmed by 0 bases and J by 7 bases, leaving 12 bases between them. CDR3 in amino acids: CASSDSIGGGGYTF. In DNA form, the CDR3 reads TGTGCCAGCAGTGACTCGATCGGGGGAGGTGGCTACACCTTC.

The DNA of the CDR3 is TGTGCCAGCAGCCTACGGACAGGGGGTCTACCATCTGGGGCCAACGTCCTGACTTTC. Its protein is CASSLRTGGLPSGANVLTF. The rearrangement uses TRBV7-6 and TRBJ2-6; 10 nucleotides line up with TRBD1. V lost 5 bases and J lost 1; bases outside the gene matches: 11. CDR3 size: 19 residues. Germline assignment: CDR1 SGHVS and CDR2 FNYEAQ.

This clone has just a few counts. V and J are TRBV19 and TRBJ1-4; no definite D call. This CDR3 is built from 14 residues. V was clipped by 7 bases and J by 5 bases, with 14 bases between them. Germline V gene lookup returns CDR1 LNHDA and CDR2 SQIVND (reference sequence). The CDR3 nucleotides are TGTGCCAGTACCCCCTTTGGGCCAAATGAAAAACTGTTTTTT. Translation: CASTPFGPNEKLFF.

The CDR3 DNA follows: TGTGCCAGCAGACAGGGAAGGAATGAAAAACTGTTTTTT. It translates to CASRQGRNEKLFF. The rearrangement uses TRBV27 and TRBJ1-4; D is possibly TRBD1 (6 bases). CDR1 and CDR2 (germline): MNHEY, SMNVEV (reference sequence). V was pared by 6 bases and J by 5 bases, with 10 bases between. The CDR3 is 13 residues long.

The V and J genes are TRBV29-1 and TRBJ2-1; D might be TRBD2 (5 bases). V was clipped by 6 bases and J by 8 bases, with 14 bases between them. The CDR3 runs 12 residues. The germline V gene encodes CDR1 SQVTM and CDR2 ANQGSEA. The CDR3 DNA sequence: TGCAGCGTGGAGGACCACTGGGATGAGCAGTTCTTC. It codes for CSVEDHWDEQFF.

The CDR3 loop is CASRFRGGTNEKLFF. CDR3 nucleotide sequence: TGTGCAAGTCGCTTCCGGGGGGGAACTAATGAAAAACTGTTTTTT. The rearrangement joins TRBV12-2 to TRBJ1-4. TRBV12-2 is flagged as a pseudogene. The CDR3 runs to 15 residues.

The V call is TRBV27, the J call TRBJ2-7; 9 positions agree with TRBD1. V trimming: 0 bases; J trimming: 5 bases; junction bases outside the gene matches: 20. The CDR3 has 20 amino acids. The germline gives CDR1 MNHEY, CDR2 SMNVEV (reference sequence). CDR3 DNA sequence: TGTGCCAGCAGTTTATCCTACAGGGGGCCGGTAAAAATTCGGCTCCACGAGCAGTACTTC. Translating gives CASSLSYRGPVKIRLHEQYF.